These 8 T cell receptor beta chains came from one sample sequenced in a study of vaccination effects on CD4 cells after COVID-19. For these TCRs, the target antigens are not known. Repertoires were generated with immunoSEQ multiplex PCR, while TCRdb's copy carries only in-frame clones and drops some. The sample has tens of thousands of clones, around 72% seen once; the top ten hold about 18%. Viral peptide pools were used in the ViraFEST assay to expand antigen-specific CD4+ T cells, and sequencing came afterward. Isolating CD4+ T cells followed about 10 days of culture. The person had a PCR-confirmed SARS-CoV-2 infection during March to December 2020. The sample here was CD4+ T cells from PBMCs cultured with HCoV-NL63 spike peptides, taken before COVID-19 vaccination. These receptors all come from a human donor who had a prior SARS-CoV-2 infection.

This rearrangement joins TRBV6-4 to TRBJ2-5; TRBD1 aligns across 7 bases. Germline V gene lookup returns CDR1 MRHNA and CDR2 SNTAGT. Germline trimming cut 4 bases from V and 3 bases from J; bases unmatched to any gene: 11. The CDR3 has 16 amino acids. The CDR3 DNA reads as TGTGCCAGCAGTGTCTTAGGGGACAGCAAAAAAGAGACCCAGTACTTC. It is translated as CASSVLGDSKKETQYF.

This rearrangement joins TRBV18 to TRBJ2-3; D is unresolved. Trimming cost V 4 bases and J 1 base, with 9 bases left between them. Germline CDR1 is KGHSH and CDR2 is LQKENI. CDR3 length: 14 residues. The CDR3 loop reads CASSLSRGTDTQYF. In DNA form, the CDR3 reads TGTGCCAGCTCACTCTCTAGGGGCACAGATACGCAGTATTTT.

J is TRBJ1-6 and V is TRBV18; possibly TRBD1 for D (6 bases). V lost 3 bases and J 10 bases, leaving 13 bases between the germline ends. Germline CDR1 KGHSH, CDR2 LQKENI. The CDR3 loop spans 14 amino acids. This CDR3 is CASSPEAQGSPLHF. The CDR3 bases are TGTGCCAGCTCACCGGAGGCCCAGGGGTCACCCCTCCACTTT.

The rearrangement links TRBV20-1 to TRBJ2-1; D not certain. The CDR3 consists of 11 residues. The germline V gene encodes CDR1 DFQATT and CDR2 SNEGSKA (reference sequence). The V and J ends lost 4 bases and 6 bases respectively, with 7 bases between them. CDR3: CSAMTGNEQFF. The CDR3 nucleotides read TGCAGTGCTATGACTGGCAATGAGCAGTTCTTC.

This clone was detected a few times. The gene calls are TRBV7-3 and TRBJ1-1, with a weak D call TRBD1 (6 bases). Trimming shortened V by 3 bases and J by 5 bases, and 10 bases separated the two germline ends. The V gene's germline CDR1 is SGHTA and CDR2 FQGTGA. CDR3 length: 13 amino acids. DNA for the CDR3: TGTGCCAGCAGCTTCGACAGGTTGACTGAAGCTTTCTTT. Translated, it gives CASSFDRLTEAFF.

A few counts support this clone. The chain links TRBV5-5 to TRBJ1-1; TRBD1 might be the D (5 bases). CDR3 length: 13 amino acids. The V end lost 2 bases, the J end lost 1 base, and 6 bases lay between the germline ends. The germline gives CDR1 SGHKS, CDR2 YYEKEE (reference sequence). The DNA of the CDR3 is TGTGCCAGCAGCTTCGGGGCGAACACTGAAGCTTTCTTT. This translates into CASSFGANTEAFF.

The chain uses TRBV5-4 and TRBJ1-4; D unclear. The CDR3 runs 11 residues. V was pared by 4 bases and J by 7 bases, with 5 bases between. Germline lookup yields CDR1 SGHNT and CDR2 YYREEE (reference sequence). The CDR3 loop reads CASSPCEKLFF. CDR3 nucleotides: TGTGCCAGCAGCCCTTGTGAAAAACTGTTTTTT.

This clone was seen more than once but under ten times. The V call is TRBV7-3, the J call TRBJ1-6; D might be TRBD1 (5 bases). Per the germline V gene, CDR1 is SGHTA and CDR2 is FQGTGA. The CDR3 totals 14 residues. The V end lost 4 bases, the J end lost 10 bases, and 14 bases lay between the germline ends. CDR3 DNA sequence: TGTGCCAGCAGCTCGCAGGGAATCCGCTCACCCCTCCACTTT. Amino acids: CASSSQGIRSPLHF.